This TCR beta chain was sequenced for a study of blood T cell repertoires in COVID-19. Background on the study: Acute and convalescent COVID-19 specimens originated in the United States, Italy and Spain. PBMCs, B-cell-depleted T cells, or T cells provided the cDNA or gDNA that made up the material.

The table lists this clone with a few counts. After removal of 3 bases from V and 6 bases from J, the junction contained 7 bases not matched to a gene. This CDR3 is 14 amino acids long. Looked up from germline, CDR1 is KGHSH and CDR2 is LQKENI. Study processing details: Amplified reference gene primers provided the basis for estimating nucleated cell counts. Generated by immunoSEQ multiplex PCR, the TCRdb table keeps only in-frame clones and is missing some. V, J and clone size derive from that table, while D and trimming were established from the DNA sequence. The sample lists more than 200,000 clones; roughly 90% were seen once.

This receptor was taken from a man younger than 40 with active or convalescent COVID-19. V usage is TRBV18 and J usage is TRBJ1-1, with TRBD1 matching 7 bases. Sequenced material: peripheral blood. The CDR3 is CASSPGQDFPEAFF. CDR3 nucleotides: TGTGCCAGCTCACCCGGACAGGACTTCCCTGAAGCTTTCTTT.